Below, 10 T cell receptor beta chains from the same sample are listed, as sequenced in a study of shared clonotypes between healthy human individuals (dated by TCRdb to about 2020). Preparation of the library involved the immunoSEQ multiplex PCR assay. TCRdb limited this immuneACCESS table to in-frame rearrangements with V and J called. A share of clones is missing; checked studies link under half to unresolved V genes, and the rest is unexplained. This sample has roughly 770,000 clones in its table, and about 96% of those were observed once. Around 0.21% of the sample is held by the ten biggest clonotypes. CD8 naive samples were CD45RO-negative cells positively selected for CCR7, giving a CD45RA+CCR7+ population that excluded TemRA cells. Sequencing input: naive CD8+ T cells sorted from blood. The sample's cell subset or site label is to be understood as: CD45RA+CCR7+. The receptors here all came from a man aged 25-45 years in good health.

This clone was observed once. The CDR3 coding sequence is TGCAGCGTTGATCAACAGGGATCCTACGAGCAGTACTTC. Protein sequence: CSVDQQGSYEQYF. This sequence joins TRBV29-1 and TRBJ2-7; TRBD1 might be the D (6 bases). The CDR3 totals 13 residues. Germline V lookup: CDR1 SQVTM, CDR2 ANQGSEA. The germline V and J ends were trimmed by 3 bases and 1 base, with 10 bases remaining between them.

This clone has a single count. The CDR3 spells CASSNPGLADINEQFF. For the CDR3, the DNA is TGTGCCAGCAGCAATCCCGGACTAGCGGATATAAATGAGCAGTTCTTC. The chain links TRBV21-1 to TRBJ2-1; whether TRBD2, the table's D call, matches the DNA was not checked. TRBV21-1 is an annotated pseudogene. The CDR3 length is 16 residues.

This clone was observed once. The CDR3 protein is CASSAIGVSSYNEQFF. The CDR3 bases are TGTGCCAGCAGTGCCATCGGGGTTAGCTCCTACAATGAGCAGTTCTTC. This chain connects TRBV25-1 to TRBJ2-1; D is possibly TRBD2 (5 bases). V lost 4 bases and J lost 0, with 13 bases in between. Germline V CDR1 and CDR2: MGHDK, SYGVNS. The CDR3 is 16 amino acids.

The chain links TRBV19 to TRBJ2-7, with 8 bases that match TRBD1. The germline V gene has CDR1 LNHDA and CDR2 SQIVND (reference sequence). The CDR3 spans 17 residues. J was trimmed by 4 bases and V by 6 bases; bases with no gene match: 17. The CDR3 is CASSDGQGPKGIYEQYF. The CDR3 nucleotides are TGTGCCAGTAGCGATGGACAGGGTCCAAAGGGGATTTACGAGCAGTACTTC. Filled out from reference TRBV19 and TRBJ2-7, the complete variable domain reads DGGITQSPKYLFRKEGQNVTLSCEQNLNHDAMYWYRQDPGQGLRLIYYSQIVNDFQKGDIAEGYSVSREKKESFPLTVTSAQKNPTAFYLCASSDGQGPKGIYEQYFGPGTRLTVT.

This chain links TRBV5-4 with TRBJ2-1; TRBD2 matches at 7 bases. Trimming removed 1 base from V and 7 bases from J; junction bases left unmatched: 8. This CDR3 spans 15 amino acids. Germline V gives CDR1 SGHNT, CDR2 YYREEE (reference sequence). This CDR3 reads CASSLPSGMRNEQFF. CDR3 nucleotide sequence: TGTGCCAGCAGCTTGCCTAGCGGCATGAGGAATGAGCAGTTCTTC.

J is TRBJ2-1 and V is TRBV6-1; 7 nucleotides line up with TRBD2. V trimming: 8 bases; J trimming: 5 bases; junction bases outside the gene matches: 9. Germline V lookup: CDR1 MNHNS, CDR2 SASEGT. CDR3 length: 14 residues. DNA for the CDR3: TGTGCCAGCTCCCAGGGAGGGTTACACAATGAGCAGTTCTTC. Translation gives CASSQGGLHNEQFF.

This rearrangement joins TRBV6-5 to TRBJ2-7; 7 bases match TRBD1. The length of the CDR3 is 14 residues. Germline CDR1 and CDR2: MNHEY and SVGAGI. V trimming: 6 bases; J trimming: 2 bases; junction bases outside the gene matches: 7. CDR3 sequence: CASSLQGLAYEQYF. The CDR3 region has the DNA TGTGCCAGCAGCCTACAGGGGTTGGCCTACGAGCAGTACTTC.

The CDR3 sequence is CASSLVGADTQYF. CDR3 nucleotides: TGTGCCAGCAGCTTAGTTGGTGCAGATACGCAGTATTTT. The chain couples TRBV13 to TRBJ2-3; D is uncertain. Germline-derived CDR1 and CDR2 are PRHDT and FYEKMQ (reference sequence). Trimming stripped 1 base from V and 4 bases from J, with 6 bases between. The length of the CDR3 is 13 residues.

The gene calls are TRBV5-1 and TRBJ2-7; D remains ambiguous. Between the trimmed V and J ends, which lost 0 bases and 2 bases, there was a span of 9 bases. The CDR3 has 14 residues. The germline CDR1 and CDR2 sequences are SGHRS and YFSETQ. CDR3 amino acids: CASSLAPGTYEQYF. CDR3 nucleotides: TGCGCCAGCAGCTTGGCGCCTGGAACCTACGAGCAGTACTTC.

This clone was counted between two and nine times. CDR3 sequence reads: CAISDSLAGGRTGELFF. In DNA, the CDR3 is TGTGCCATCAGTGACTCCCTAGCGGGAGGAAGGACCGGGGAGCTGTTTTTT. The gene calls are TRBV10-3 and TRBJ2-2; 11 bases map to TRBD2. This CDR3 contains 17 residues. Germline lookup yields CDR1 ENHRY and CDR2 SYGVKD. V was pared by 3 bases and J by 5 bases, with 8 bases of the junction left unmatched.